This TCR beta chain was profiled in a study of blood T cell repertoires in COVID-19. Whole-study context: T cells, B-cell-depleted T cells, or PBMCs provided the cDNA or gDNA that served as material.

Trimming cost V 1 base and J 4 bases, with 14 bases left between them. Germline V CDR1 and CDR2: SGDLS, YYNGEE. The CDR3 has 15 residues. TCRdb's table, derived via immunoSEQ multiplex PCR, lists solely in-frame clones and lacks some. The repertoire includes fewer than 250,000 clones, approximately 80% of them detected once, and 6% to 7% sits in the top ten. What was sequenced was peripheral blood. This chain links TRBV9 with TRBJ1-2, with unresolved D. The origin of this receptor is a woman aged 55-75 years with active or convalescent COVID-19. CDR3 in DNA: TGTGCCAGCAGCGTACTCGGGTCCTCCAGCTATGGCTACACCTTC. This gives the protein CASSVLGSSSYGYTF.